This T cell receptor (beta chain) was obtained from a study of blood T cell repertoires in COVID-19. Cohort 3 recovered donors had two negative PCRs, clearance, or symptom resolution. Per the original methods: Reference gene primers were amplified, and this amplification served to estimate nucleated cell counts. Here immunoSEQ multiplex PCR was the method, and the copy in TCRdb shows in-frame clones only, minus some. V, J and clone size are taken as reported in that table, and D and trimming were inferred from the DNA itself. Here the sample spans about 310,000 clones, around 89% being singletons. The receptor comes from a woman in her thirties or forties who had recovered from COVID-19. The sequencing sample was made of PBMCs or T cells enriched from blood (not recorded which).

The CDR3 region has the DNA TGCGCCAGCAGCCAAGATGCAACTAGCCGATCCTACAATGAGCAGTTCTTC. Translating gives CASSQDATSRSYNEQFF. This chain joins TRBV4-3 and TRBJ2-1; weak D call: TRBD2 (6 bases). The germline CDR1 and CDR2 sequences are LGHNA and YSLEER. Trimming removed 0 bases at V and 1 base at J, with 13 bases between. CDR3 length equals 17 residues.